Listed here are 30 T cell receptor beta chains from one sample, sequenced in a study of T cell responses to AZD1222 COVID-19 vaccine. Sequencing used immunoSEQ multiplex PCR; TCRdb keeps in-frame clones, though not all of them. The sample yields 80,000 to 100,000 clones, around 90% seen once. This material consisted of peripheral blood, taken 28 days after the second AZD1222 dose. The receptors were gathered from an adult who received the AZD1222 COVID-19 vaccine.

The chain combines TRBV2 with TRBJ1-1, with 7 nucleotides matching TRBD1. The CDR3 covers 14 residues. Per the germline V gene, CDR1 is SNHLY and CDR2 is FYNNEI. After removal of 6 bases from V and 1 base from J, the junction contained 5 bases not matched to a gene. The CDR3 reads CASRAGTANTEAFF. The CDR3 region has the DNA TGTGCCAGCAGGGCCGGGACAGCGAACACTGAAGCTTTCTTT.

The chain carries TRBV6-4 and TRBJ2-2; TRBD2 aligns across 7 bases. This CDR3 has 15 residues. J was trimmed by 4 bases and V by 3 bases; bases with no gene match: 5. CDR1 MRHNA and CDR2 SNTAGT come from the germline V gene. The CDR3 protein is CASSEGVAGTGELFF. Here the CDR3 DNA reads TGTGCCAGCAGTGAAGGGGTAGCGGGCACCGGGGAGCTGTTTTTT.

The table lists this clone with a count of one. CDR3 region: CASHPRVGEKLFF. The CDR3 bases are TGTGCCAGCCACCCCCGGGTAGGAGAAAAACTGTTTTTT. The chain has TRBV6-5 and TRBJ1-4; D is unclear. CDR3 length: 13 residues. Deletions cut 8 bases from V and 8 bases from J, with 15 bases between. CDR1 and CDR2 (germline): MNHEY, SVGAGI.

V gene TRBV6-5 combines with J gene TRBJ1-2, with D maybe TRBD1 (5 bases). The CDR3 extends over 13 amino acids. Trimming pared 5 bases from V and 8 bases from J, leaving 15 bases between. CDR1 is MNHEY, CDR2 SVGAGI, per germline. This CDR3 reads CASSQTVGRGYTF. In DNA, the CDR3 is TGTGCCAGCAGTCAGACAGTTGGTCGGGGCTACACCTTC.

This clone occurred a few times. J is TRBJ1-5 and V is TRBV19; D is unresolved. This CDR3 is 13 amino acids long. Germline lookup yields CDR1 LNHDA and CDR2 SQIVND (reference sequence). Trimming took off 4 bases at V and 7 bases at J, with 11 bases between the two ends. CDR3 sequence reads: CASSREGTQPQHF. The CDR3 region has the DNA TGTGCCAGTAGTAGGGAGGGAACGCAGCCCCAGCATTTT.

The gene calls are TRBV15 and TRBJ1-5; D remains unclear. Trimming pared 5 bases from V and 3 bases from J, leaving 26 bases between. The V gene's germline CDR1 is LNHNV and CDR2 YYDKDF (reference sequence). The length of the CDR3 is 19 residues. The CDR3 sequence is CATSPKGTASSLSNQPQHF. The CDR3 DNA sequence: TGTGCCACCAGCCCAAAGGGTACAGCATCCAGTTTGTCCAATCAGCCCCAGCATTTT.

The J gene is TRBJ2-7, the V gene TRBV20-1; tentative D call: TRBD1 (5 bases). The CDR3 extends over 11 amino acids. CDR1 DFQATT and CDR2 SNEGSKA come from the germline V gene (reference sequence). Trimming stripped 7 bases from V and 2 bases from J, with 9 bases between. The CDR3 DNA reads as TGCAGTGTTCAGGGAACCTACGAGCAGTACTTC. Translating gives CSVQGTYEQYF.

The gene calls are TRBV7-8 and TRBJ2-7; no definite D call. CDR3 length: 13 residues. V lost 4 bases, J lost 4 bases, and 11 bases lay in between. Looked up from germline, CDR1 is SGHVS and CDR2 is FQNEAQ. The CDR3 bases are TGTGCCAGCAGCTCCACGCAATGGTACGAGCAGTACTTC. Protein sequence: CASSSTQWYEQYF.

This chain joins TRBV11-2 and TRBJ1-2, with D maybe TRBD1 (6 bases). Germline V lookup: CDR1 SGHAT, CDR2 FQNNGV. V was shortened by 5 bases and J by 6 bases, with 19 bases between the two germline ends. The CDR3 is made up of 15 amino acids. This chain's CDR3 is CASSLSRGRSHGYTF. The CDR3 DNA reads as TGTGCCAGCAGCCTCTCCAGGGGTCGATCGCATGGCTACACCTTC.

In nucleotides, the CDR3 is TGCAGCGTTGGCAGGGAGGACTATGGCTACACCTTC. Its protein product is CSVGREDYGYTF. The rearrangement uses TRBV29-1 and TRBJ1-2, with TRBD1 as a possible D gene (5 bases). The length of the CDR3 is 12 residues. V shed 4 bases and J shed 3 bases, with 9 bases lying between them. Looked up from germline, CDR1 is SQVTM and CDR2 is ANQGSEA.

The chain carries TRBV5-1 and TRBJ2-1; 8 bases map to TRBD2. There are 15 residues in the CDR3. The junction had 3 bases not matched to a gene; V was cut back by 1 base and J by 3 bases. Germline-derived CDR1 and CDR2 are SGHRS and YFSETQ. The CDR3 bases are TGCGCCAGCAGCTTGATCGCGGGGGGCTACAATGAGCAGTTCTTC. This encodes CASSLIAGGYNEQFF.

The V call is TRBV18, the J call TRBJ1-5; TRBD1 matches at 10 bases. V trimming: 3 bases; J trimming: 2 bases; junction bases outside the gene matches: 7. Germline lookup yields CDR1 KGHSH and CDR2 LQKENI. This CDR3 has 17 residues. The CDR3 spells CASSPTGGIKGNQPQHF. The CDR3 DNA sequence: TGTGCCAGCTCACCGACAGGGGGCATAAAGGGCAATCAGCCCCAGCATTTT.

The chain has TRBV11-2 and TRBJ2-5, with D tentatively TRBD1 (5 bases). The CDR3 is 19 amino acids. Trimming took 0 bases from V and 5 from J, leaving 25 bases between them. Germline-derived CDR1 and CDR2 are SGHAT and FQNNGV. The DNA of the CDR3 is TGTGCCAGCAGCTTAGACCTGACCGTTACAGGTCCGGAAGGGGAGACCCAGTACTTC. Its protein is CASSLDLTVTGPEGETQYF. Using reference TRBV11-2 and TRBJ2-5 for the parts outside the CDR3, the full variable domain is EAGVAQSPRYKIIEKRQSVAFWCNPISGHATLYWYQQILGQGPKLLIQFQNNGVVDDSQLPKDRFSAERLKGVDSTLKIQPAKLEDSAVYLCASSLDLTVTGPEGETQYFGPGTRLLVL.

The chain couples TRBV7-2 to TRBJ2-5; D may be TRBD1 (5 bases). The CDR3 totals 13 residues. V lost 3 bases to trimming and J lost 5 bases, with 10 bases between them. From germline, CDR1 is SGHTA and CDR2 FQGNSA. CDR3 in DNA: TGTGCCAGCAGCTTCCAACACAGGGAGACCCAGTACTTC. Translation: CASSFQHRETQYF.

CDR3: CAISGTSGGLANTGELFF. The CDR3 DNA sequence: TGTGCCATCAGTGGGACTAGCGGGGGGCTCGCGAACACCGGGGAGCTGTTTTTT. This sequence joins TRBV10-3 and TRBJ2-2, with TRBD2 identical over 14 bases. The J segment lost 0 bases and the V segment lost 4 bases, leaving 4 bases of the junction unmatched. From germline, CDR1 is ENHRY and CDR2 SYGVKD. The length of the CDR3 is 18 residues.

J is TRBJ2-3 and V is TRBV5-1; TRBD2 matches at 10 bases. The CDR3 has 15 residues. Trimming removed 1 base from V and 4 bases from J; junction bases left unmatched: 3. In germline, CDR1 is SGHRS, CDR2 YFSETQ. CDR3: CASSLILAGSDTQYF. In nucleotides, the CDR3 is TGCGCCAGCAGCTTGATACTAGCGGGGTCAGATACGCAGTATTTT.

The CDR3 reads CASSYGTGLNTEAFF. In DNA form, the CDR3 reads TGTGCCAGCAGTTATGGGACAGGGTTGAACACTGAAGCTTTCTTT. V and J are TRBV6-5 and TRBJ1-1; 9 bases are shared with TRBD1. Unmatched junction bases numbered 2, after V lost 3 bases and J lost 0 bases. Germline values: CDR1 MNHEY, CDR2 SVGAGI. The CDR3 spans 15 residues.

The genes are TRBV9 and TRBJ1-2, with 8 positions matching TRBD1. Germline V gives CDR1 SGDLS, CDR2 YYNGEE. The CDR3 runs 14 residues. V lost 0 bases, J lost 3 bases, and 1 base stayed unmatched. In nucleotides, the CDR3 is TGTGCCAGCAGCGTAGCGACAGGGGACTATGGCTACACCTTC. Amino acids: CASSVATGDYGYTF.

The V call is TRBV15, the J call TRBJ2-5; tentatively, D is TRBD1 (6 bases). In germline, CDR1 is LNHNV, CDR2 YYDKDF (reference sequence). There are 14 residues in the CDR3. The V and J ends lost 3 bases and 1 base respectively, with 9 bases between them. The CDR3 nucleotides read TGTGCCACCAGCAGCACGGACAGCCAAGAGACCCAGTACTTC. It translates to CATSSTDSQETQYF.

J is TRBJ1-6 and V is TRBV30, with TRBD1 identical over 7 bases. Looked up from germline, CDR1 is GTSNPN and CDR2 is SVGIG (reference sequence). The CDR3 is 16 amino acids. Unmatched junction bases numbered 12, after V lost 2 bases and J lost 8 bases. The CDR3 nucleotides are TGTGCCTGGAGTTTCTATGCGGGACAGCAGGATTCACCCCTCCACTTT. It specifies CAWSFYAGQQDSPLHF.

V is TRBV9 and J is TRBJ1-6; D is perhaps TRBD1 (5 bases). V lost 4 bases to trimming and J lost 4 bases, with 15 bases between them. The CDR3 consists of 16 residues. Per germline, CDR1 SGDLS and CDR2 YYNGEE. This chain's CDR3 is CASSPQDEPYNSPLHF. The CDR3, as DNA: TGTGCCAGCAGCCCACAGGATGAACCTTATAATTCACCCCTCCACTTT.

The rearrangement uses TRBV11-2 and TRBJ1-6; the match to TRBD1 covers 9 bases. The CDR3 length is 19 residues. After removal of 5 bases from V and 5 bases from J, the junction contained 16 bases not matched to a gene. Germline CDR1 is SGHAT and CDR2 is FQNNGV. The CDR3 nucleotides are TGTGCCAGCAGCCTCACCGGGACAGGGTGGAGTGTGGATAATTCACCCCTCCACTTT. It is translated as CASSLTGTGWSVDNSPLHF.

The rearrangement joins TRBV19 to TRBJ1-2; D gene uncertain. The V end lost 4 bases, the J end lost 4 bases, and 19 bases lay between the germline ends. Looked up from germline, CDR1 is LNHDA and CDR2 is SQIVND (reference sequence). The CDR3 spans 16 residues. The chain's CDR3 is CASSSWPGRGAYGYTF. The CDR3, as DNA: TGTGCCAGTAGTAGCTGGCCGGGAAGAGGAGCCTATGGCTACACCTTC.

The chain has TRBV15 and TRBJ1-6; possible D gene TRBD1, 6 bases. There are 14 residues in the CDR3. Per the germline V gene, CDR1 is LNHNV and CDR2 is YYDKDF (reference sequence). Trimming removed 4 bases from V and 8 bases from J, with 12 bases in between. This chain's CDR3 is CATSISQGDSPLHF. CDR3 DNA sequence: TGTGCCACCAGCATATCACAGGGTGATTCACCCCTCCACTTT.

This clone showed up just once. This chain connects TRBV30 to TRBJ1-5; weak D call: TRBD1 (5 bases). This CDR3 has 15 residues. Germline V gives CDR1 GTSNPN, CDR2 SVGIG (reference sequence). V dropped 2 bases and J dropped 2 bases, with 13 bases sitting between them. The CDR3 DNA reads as TGTGCCTGGAGTCAGGGAGTTGGAGGCAATCAGCCCCAGCATTTT. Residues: CAWSQGVGGNQPQHF.

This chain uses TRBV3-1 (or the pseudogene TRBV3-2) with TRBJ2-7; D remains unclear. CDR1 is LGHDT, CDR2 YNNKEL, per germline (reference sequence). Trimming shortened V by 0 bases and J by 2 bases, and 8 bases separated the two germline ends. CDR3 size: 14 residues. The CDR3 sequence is CASSQEGRPYEQYF. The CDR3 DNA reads TGTGCCAGCAGCCAAGAAGGACGTCCCTACGAGCAGTACTTC.

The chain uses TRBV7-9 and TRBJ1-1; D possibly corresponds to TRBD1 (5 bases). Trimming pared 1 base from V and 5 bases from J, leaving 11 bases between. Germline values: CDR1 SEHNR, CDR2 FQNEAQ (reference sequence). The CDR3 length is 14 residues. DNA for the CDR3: TGTGCCAGCAGCTTAGGGGCAGGGAAGACTGAAGCTTTCTTT. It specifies CASSLGAGKTEAFF. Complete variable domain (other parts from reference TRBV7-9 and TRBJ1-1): DTGVSQNPRHKITKRGQNVTFRCDPISEHNRLYWYRQTLGQGPEFLTYFQNEAQLEKSRLLSDRFSAERPKGSFSTLEIQRTEQGDSAMYLCASSLGAGKTEAFFGQGTRLTVV.

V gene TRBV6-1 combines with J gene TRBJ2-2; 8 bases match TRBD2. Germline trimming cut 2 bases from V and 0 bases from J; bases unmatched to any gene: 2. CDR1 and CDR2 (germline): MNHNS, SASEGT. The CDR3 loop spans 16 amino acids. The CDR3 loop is CASSESGGPNTGELFF. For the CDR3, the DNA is TGTGCCAGCAGTGAATCGGGGGGGCCGAACACCGGGGAGCTGTTTTTT.

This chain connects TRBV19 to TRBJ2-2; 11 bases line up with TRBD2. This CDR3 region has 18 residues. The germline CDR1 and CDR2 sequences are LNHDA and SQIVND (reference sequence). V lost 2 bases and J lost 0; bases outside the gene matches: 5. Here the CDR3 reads CASSISLAGGPNTGELFF. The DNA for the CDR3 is TGTGCCAGTAGTATAAGTCTAGCGGGGGGCCCGAACACCGGGGAGCTGTTTTTT.

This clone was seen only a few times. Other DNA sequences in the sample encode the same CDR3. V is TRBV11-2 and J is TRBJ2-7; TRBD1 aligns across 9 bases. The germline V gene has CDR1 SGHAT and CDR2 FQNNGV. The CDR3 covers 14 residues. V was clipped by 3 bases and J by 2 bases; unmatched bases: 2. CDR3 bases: TGTGCCAGCAGCTTTGGGACAGGGCCCTACGAGCAGTACTTC. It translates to CASSFGTGPYEQYF.